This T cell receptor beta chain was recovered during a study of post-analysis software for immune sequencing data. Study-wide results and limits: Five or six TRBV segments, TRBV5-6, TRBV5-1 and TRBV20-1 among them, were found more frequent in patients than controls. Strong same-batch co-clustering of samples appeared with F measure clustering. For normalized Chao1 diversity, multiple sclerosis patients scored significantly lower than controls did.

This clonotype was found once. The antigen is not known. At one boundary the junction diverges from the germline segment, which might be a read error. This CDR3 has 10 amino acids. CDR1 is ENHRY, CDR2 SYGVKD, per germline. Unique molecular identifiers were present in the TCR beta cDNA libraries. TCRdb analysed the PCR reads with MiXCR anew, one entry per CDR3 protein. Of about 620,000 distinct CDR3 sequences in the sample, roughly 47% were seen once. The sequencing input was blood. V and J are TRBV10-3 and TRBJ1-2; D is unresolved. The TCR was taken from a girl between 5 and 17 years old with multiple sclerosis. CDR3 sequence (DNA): TGTGCCAACAGTGATAATGGCTACACCTTC. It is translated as CANSDNGYTF.